This T cell receptor beta chain was found in a study of CD8 T cells in Susac syndrome. The RNA input was about 0.45 to 1 ug, and it was reverse transcribed with random hexamers. TCRdb redid the calling of the immunoSEQ multiplex PCR reads with MiXCR, one entry per CDR3 protein. Of about 24,000 distinct CDR3 sequences listed, 93% are singletons. Turning to this clonotype: The target antigen is unknown.

The V and J ends lost 1 base and 11 bases respectively, with 9 bases between them. CDR1 is SGHVS, CDR2 FQNEAQ, per germline. The CDR3 consists of 13 residues. The study's findings and limits: Clonal expansion of CD8+ cells in Susac peaked in TEMRA cells (and in active patients).

The source of this sequence is a human donor with Susac syndrome. The chain uses TRBV7-8 and TRBJ1-6; D may be TRBD1 (5 bases). Sequenced input: CD8+ T cells from PBMCs. CDR3 coding DNA: TGTGCCAGCAGCTTAGATTTGGGGGCACCCCTCCACTTT. This gives the protein CASSLDLGAPLHF.